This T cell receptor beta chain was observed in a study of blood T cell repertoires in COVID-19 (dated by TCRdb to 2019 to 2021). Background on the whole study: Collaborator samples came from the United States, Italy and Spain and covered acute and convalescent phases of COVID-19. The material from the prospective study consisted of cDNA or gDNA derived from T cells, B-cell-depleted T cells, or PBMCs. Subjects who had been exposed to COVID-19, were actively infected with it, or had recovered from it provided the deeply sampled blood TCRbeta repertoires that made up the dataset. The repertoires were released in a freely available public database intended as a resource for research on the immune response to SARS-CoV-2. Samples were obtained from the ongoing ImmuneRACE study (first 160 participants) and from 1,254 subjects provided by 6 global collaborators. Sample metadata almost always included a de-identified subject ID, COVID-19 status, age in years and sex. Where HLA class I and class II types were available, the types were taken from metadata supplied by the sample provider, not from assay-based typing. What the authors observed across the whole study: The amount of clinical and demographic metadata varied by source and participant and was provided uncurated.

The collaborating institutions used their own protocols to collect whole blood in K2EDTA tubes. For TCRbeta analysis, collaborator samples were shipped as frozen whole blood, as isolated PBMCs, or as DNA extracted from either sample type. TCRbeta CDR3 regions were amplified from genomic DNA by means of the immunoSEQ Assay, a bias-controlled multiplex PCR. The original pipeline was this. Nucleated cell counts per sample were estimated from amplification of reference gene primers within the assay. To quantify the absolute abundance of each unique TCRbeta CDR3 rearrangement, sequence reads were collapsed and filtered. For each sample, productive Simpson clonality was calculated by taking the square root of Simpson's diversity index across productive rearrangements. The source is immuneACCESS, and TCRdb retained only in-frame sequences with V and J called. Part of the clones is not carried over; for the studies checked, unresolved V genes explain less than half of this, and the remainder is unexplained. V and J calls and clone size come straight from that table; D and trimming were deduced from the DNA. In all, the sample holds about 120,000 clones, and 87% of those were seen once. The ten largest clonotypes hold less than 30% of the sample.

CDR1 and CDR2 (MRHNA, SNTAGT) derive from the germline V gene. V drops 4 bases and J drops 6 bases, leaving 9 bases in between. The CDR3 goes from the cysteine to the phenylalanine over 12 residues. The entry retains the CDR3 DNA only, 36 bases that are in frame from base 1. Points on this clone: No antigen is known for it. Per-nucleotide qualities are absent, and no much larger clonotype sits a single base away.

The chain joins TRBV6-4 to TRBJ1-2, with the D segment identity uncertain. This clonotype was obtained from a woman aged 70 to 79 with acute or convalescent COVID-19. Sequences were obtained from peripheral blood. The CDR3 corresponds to CASSANGDGYTF. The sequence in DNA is TGTGCCAGCAGTGCCAACGGTGATGGCTACACCTTC.